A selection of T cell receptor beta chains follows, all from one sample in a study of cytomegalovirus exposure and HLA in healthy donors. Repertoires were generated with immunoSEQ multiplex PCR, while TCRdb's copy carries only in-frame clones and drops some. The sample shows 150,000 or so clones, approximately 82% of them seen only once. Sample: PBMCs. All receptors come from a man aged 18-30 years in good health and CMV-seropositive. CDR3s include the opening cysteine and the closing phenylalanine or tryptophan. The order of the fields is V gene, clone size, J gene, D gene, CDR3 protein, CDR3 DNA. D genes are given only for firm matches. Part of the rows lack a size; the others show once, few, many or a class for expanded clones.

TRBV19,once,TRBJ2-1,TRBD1,CASRPGQGRGNEQFF,TGTGCCAGTCGCCCGGGACAGGGAAGAGGCAATGAGCAGTTCTTC
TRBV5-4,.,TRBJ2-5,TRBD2,CASQNPGTSGKQTQYF,TGTGCCAGCCAAAACCCAGGGACTAGCGGGAAACAGACCCAGTACTTC
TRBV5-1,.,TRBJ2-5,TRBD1,CASSPWTGFSQETQYF,TGCGCCAGCAGCCCTTGGACAGGCTTCTCGCAAGAGACCCAGTACTTC
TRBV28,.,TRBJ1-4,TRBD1,CASSTGTGNEKLFF,TGTGCCAGCAGCACCGGGACAGGCAATGAAAAACTGTTTTTT
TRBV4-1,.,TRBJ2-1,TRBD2,CASSLLANAYNEQFF,TGCGCCAGCAGCCTACTAGCGAATGCCTACAATGAGCAGTTCTTC
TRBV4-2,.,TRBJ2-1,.,CASSLSRGAGYNEQFF,TGTGCCAGCAGCCTGTCCCGCGGAGCGGGCTACAATGAGCAGTTCTTC
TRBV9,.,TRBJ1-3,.,CASSVASGTGNTIYF,TGTGCCAGCAGCGTAGCCTCAGGGACTGGAAACACCATATATTTT
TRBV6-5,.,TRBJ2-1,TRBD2,CASMTSGGVGNEQFF,TGTGCCAGCATGACTAGCGGAGGCGTCGGCAATGAGCAGTTCTTC
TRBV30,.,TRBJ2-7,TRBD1,CAWSTGVVYEQYF,TGTGCCTGGAGTACAGGGGTAGTGTACGAGCAGTACTTC
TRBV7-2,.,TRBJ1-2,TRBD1,CASSGGQGPVGAYGYTF,TGTGCCAGCAGCGGAGGACAGGGGCCAGTGGGGGCCTATGGCTACACCTTC
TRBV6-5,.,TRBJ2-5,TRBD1,CASSTDRDPKETQYF,TGTGCCAGCAGCACCGACAGGGACCCTAAAGAGACCCAGTACTTC
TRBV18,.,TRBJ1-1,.,CASSPPVARGDEAFF,TGTGCCAGCTCACCACCCGTTGCACGGGGGGACGAAGCTTTCTTT
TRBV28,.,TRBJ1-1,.,CASSSPPAGNTEAFF,TGTGCCAGCAGTTCCCCCCCTGCGGGAAACACTGAAGCTTTCTTT
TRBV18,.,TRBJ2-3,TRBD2,CASSETSATDTQYF,TGTGCCAGCTCGGAGACTAGCGCTACAGATACGCAGTATTTT
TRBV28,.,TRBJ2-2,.,CASSLWGDTGELFF,TGTGCCAGCAGTTTGTGGGGGGACACCGGGGAGCTGTTTTTT
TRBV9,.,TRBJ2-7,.,CASSPGVRRYEQYF,TGTGCCAGCAGCCCCGGGGTTCGGCGGTACGAGCAGTACTTC
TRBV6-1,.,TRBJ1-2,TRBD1,CASSADRVKHTF,TGTGCCAGCAGTGCGGACAGGGTGAAACACACCTTC
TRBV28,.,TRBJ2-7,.,CASSLVVAASYEQYF,TGTGCCAGCAGTTTGGTTGTGGCGGCCTCCTACGAGCAGTACTTC